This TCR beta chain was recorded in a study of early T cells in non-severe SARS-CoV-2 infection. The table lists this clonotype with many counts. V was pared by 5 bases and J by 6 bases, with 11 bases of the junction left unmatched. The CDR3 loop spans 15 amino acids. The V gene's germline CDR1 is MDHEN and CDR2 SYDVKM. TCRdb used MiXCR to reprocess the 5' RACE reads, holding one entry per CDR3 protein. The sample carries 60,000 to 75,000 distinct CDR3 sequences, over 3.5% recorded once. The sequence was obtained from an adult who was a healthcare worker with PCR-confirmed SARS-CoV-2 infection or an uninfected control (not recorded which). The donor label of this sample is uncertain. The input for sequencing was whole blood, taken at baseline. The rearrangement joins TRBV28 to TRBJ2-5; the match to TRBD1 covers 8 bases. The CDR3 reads CASSRGGTGGKTQYF. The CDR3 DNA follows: TGTGCCAGCAGTCGAGGTGGGACAGGAGGAAAGACCCAGTACTTC.